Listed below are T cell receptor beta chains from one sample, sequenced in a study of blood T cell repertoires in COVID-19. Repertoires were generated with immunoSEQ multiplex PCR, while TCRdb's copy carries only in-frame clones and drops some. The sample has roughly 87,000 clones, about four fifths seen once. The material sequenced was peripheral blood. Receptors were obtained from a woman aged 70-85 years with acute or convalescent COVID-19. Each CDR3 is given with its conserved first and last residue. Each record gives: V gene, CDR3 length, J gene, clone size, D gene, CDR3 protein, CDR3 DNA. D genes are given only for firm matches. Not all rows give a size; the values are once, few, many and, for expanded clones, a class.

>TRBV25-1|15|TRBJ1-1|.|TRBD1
CASSEQQGINTEAFF
TGTGCCAGCAGTGAGCAACAGGGGATAAACACTGAAGCTTTCTTT
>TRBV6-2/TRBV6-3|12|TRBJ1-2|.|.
CASSQPGYGYTF
TGTGCCAGCAGTCAACCAGGGTATGGCTACACCTTC
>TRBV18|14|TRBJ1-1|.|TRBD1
CASSRDRENTEAFF
TGTGCCAGCTCAAGGGACAGGGAGAACACTGAAGCTTTCTTT
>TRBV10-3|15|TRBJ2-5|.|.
CAISVSYGDQETQYF
TGTGCCATCAGTGTATCCTACGGGGACCAAGAGACCCAGTACTTC
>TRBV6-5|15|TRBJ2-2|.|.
CASSSGVGYTGELFF
TGTGCCAGCAGCTCAGGGGTAGGGTACACCGGGGAGCTGTTTTTT
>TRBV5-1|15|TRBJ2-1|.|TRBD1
CASSSRGTEDNEQFF
TGCGCCAGCAGCTCGAGGGGGACAGAGGACAATGAGCAGTTCTTC
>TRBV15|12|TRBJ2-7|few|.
CATSRGREEQYF
TGTGCCACCAGCAGAGGGAGGGAAGAGCAGTACTTC
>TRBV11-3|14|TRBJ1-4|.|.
CASSSIDRGEKLFF
TGTGCCAGCAGCTCTATTGACCGGGGAGAAAAACTGTTTTTT
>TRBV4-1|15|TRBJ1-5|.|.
CASSQADRIDQPQHF
TGCGCCAGCAGCCAAGCCGACAGGATCGATCAGCCCCAGCATTTT
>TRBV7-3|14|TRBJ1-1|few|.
CASSTAPGSTEAFF
TGTGCCAGCAGCACGGCCCCTGGGAGCACTGAAGCTTTCTTT
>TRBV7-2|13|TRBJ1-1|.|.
CASSLDRGGEAFF
TGTGCCAGCAGCTTAGATCGGGGAGGTGAAGCTTTCTTT
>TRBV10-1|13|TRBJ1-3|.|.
CASSEAIGNTIYF
TGCGCCAGCAGTGAGGCTATCGGAAACACCATATATTTT
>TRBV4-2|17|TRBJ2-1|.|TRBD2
CASSQEGTSGAFNEQFF
TGTGCCAGCAGCCAAGAGGGGACTAGCGGGGCCTTCAATGAGCAGTTCTTC
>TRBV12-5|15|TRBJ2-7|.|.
CASAVGTQEYYEQYF
TGTGCTAGTGCCGTCGGGACACAAGAGTACTACGAGCAGTACTTC
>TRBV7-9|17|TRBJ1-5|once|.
CASSLGVAEVYDQPQHF
TGTGCCAGCAGCTTAGGGGTGGCTGAGGTATACGATCAGCCCCAGCATTTT
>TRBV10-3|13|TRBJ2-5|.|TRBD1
CAIRDGTGVAQYF
TGTGCCATCAGGGATGGGACAGGGGTGGCCCAGTACTTC
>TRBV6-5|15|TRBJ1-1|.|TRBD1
CASSYARQGVTEAFF
TGTGCCAGCAGTTACGCGAGACAGGGAGTCACTGAAGCTTTCTTT
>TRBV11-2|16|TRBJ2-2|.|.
CASSLLGQGEAGELFF
TGTGCCAGCAGCTTATTGGGCCAGGGGGAGGCCGGGGAGCTGTTTTTT
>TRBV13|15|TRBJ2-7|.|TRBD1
CASSLGQGAPYEQYF
TGTGCCAGCAGCTTAGGACAGGGGGCCCCCTACGAGCAGTACTTC
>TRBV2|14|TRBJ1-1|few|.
CATQGLTRGTEAFF
TGTGCCACCCAGGGCCTGACTCGAGGTACTGAAGCTTTCTTT
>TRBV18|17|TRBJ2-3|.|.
CASSSRLPTTSTDTQYF
TGTGCCAGCTCATCCCGTTTACCGACAACGTCGACAGATACGCAGTATTTT
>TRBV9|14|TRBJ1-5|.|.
CASSAGHQEQPQHF
TGTGCCAGCAGCGCCGGACATCAGGAGCAGCCCCAGCATTTT
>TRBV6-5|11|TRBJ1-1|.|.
CASRRQFEAFF
TGTGCCAGCAGGCGACAGTTTGAAGCTTTCTTT
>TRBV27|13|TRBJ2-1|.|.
CASSSSWGDEQFF
TGTGCCAGCAGTTCCTCATGGGGGGATGAGCAGTTCTTC
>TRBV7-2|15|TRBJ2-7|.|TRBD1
CASNKGRDRALEQYF
TGTGCCAGCAACAAGGGGCGGGACAGGGCTCTCGAGCAGTACTTC
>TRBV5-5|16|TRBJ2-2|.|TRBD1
CASSQKQGQGTGELFF
TGTGCCAGCAGCCAAAAACAGGGGCAGGGCACCGGGGAGCTGTTTTTT
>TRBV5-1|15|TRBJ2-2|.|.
CASSLGGTGTGELFF
TGCGCCAGCAGCTTGGGAGGAACCGGCACCGGGGAGCTGTTTTTT
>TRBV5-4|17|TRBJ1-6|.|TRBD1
CASSLATGTAYNSPLHF
TGTGCCAGCAGCTTGGCTACCGGGACAGCCTACAATTCACCCCTCCACTTT
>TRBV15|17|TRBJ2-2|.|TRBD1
CATSRASGTANTGELFF
TGTGCCACCAGCAGAGCCTCCGGGACAGCGAACACCGGGGAGCTGTTTTTT
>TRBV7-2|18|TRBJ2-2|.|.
CASSPGRARGSNTGELFF
TGTGCCAGCAGCCCGGGACGGGCCCGGGGGTCGAACACCGGGGAGCTGTTTTTT
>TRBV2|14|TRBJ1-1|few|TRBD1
CASSGDRMNTEAFF
TGTGCCAGCAGTGGGGACAGAATGAACACTGAAGCTTTCTTT
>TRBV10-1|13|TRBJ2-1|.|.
CASSAVRGNEQFF
TGCGCCAGCAGTGCTGTTCGCGGCAATGAGCAGTTCTTC
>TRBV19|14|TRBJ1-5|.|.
CASSMLGGNQPQHF
TGTGCCAGTAGTATGCTCGGGGGCAATCAGCCCCAGCATTTT
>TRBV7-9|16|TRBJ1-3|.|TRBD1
CASSLGQGPTGNTIYF
TGTGCCAGCAGCTTAGGACAGGGGCCTACTGGAAACACCATATATTTT
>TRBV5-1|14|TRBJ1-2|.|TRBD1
CASSSWTGGNGYTF
TGCGCCAGCAGCTCTTGGACAGGGGGGAATGGCTACACCTTC
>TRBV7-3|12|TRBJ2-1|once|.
CASSSTYNEQFF
TGTGCCAGCAGCTCCACCTACAATGAGCAGTTCTTC
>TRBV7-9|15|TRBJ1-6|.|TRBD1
CASSFNTGVESPLHF
TGTGCCAGCAGCTTTAATACAGGGGTTGAGTCACCCCTCCACTTT
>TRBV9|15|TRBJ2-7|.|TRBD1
CASSVGQGFIEEQYF
TGTGCCAGCAGCGTGGGACAGGGGTTTATTGAAGAGCAGTACTTC
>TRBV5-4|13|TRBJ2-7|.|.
CASSLINSYEQYF
TGTGCCAGCAGCTTGATCAACTCCTACGAGCAGTACTTC
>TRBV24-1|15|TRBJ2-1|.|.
CATSDPGPGNNEQFF
TGTGCCACCAGTGACCCTGGACCGGGAAACAATGAGCAGTTCTTC
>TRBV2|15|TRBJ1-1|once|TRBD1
CASSADRGMNTEAFF
TGTGCCAGCAGTGCCGACAGGGGAATGAACACTGAAGCTTTCTTT